This T cell receptor beta chain appears in the sequencing data of a study of blood T cells in healthy people across ages (dated by TCRdb to between 2015 and 2017). For context, the study as a whole: In model experiments, template switching captured roughly one uniquely barcoded TCR beta cDNA molecule for every two T cells. Using deep sequencing normalized with unique cDNA molecular identifiers, the study measured how TCR beta repertoire diversity changes with age. The donors were divided into four age groups: young (average around 15 years), middle-aged (about 41), aged (around 59) and long-lived (82). The study analyzed two additional independent replicas of 1 million unique cDNA reads from the same blood draw for two donors, one aged 18 to 30 and one aged 80 or older. General conclusions and limits of the study: The percentage of naive T cells measured by flow cytometry correlated strongly with observed TCR beta diversity. Total diversity estimates from one million sequenced T cells were considered lower bounds and underestimates. Compared with the aged group, more naive CD4+ T cells, fewer expanded clones and increased TCR diversity were shown by the long-lived group, suggesting age selection. The CMV infection status of donors was not known, potentially confounding age-related changes in expanded clonotypes. Observed TCR beta diversity per million T cells fell roughly linearly with age, and a significant reduction was already apparent by age about 43. Bulk unsorted PBMC profiling prevented conclusive comparison of naive and antigen-experienced compartments.

CDR1 and CDR2 are drawn from the germline V gene: SGDLS, YYNGEE. V and J lose 0 bases and 0 bases, and a span of 16 bases separates them. The CDR3, cysteine through phenylalanine, is 18 amino acids long. Only CDR3 DNA is held: 54 bases, read in frame from base 1. The method was 5' RACE. The listed sequencing device is Illumina HiSeq 2500. A second PCR of 7 to 11 cycles was run with a J-beta primer mix and a sample-barcoded 5' primer. A template-switch 5' adaptor carrying 12 random nucleotides introduced a unique molecular identifier onto each TCR beta cDNA molecule. At least 2.5 million CDR3-containing paired-end reads were obtained from each sample. First-strand cDNA was synthesized from all RNA with the Mint cDNA synthesis kit, primed by a TRBC-specific oligonucleotide. All cDNA was treated with uracil-DNA glycosylase and then went through a first 18-cycle PCR with the universal primers M1SS and BC2_uni_R. Processing in the source paper ran as follows. Normalization of each sample was performed by random selection of 1 million high-quality reads, each carrying a distinct molecular identifier. Instead of being binned into consensus sequences, reads with shared molecular identifiers were discarded. MiTCR, run with a Q25 quality threshold and the strictest error-elimination algorithm, handled CDR3 identification, clonotype clustering and error correction. A nonparametric unseen species model with Euler transformation was used to estimate a lower bound on total TCR beta diversity. TCRdb reran the public reads through fastp at Q25 and MiXCR, keeping productive beta chains. Every CDR3 protein is listed once, alongside the most common genes and DNA of its rows. The authors' filters were not applied to this entry. The sample table records about 930,000 distinct CDR3 sequences; roughly 28% of these occur just once. The top ten constitute about 9.4% of the sample.

Donors were 39 systemically healthy Caucasian individuals from Russia aged roughly 6 to 100 years. Roughly 11 milliliters of peripheral blood were drawn from each donor into EDTA-treated Vacutainer tubes. Ficoll-Paque density-gradient centrifugation was used to isolate PBMCs, with at least 7 million per sample. Trizol reagent was used to extract total RNA from PBMCs, with at least 6 micrograms per sample. For every donor, flow cytometry on a PBMC aliquot measured the percentage of naive CD45RAhigh/CD27high T cells. This clonotype was seen more than once but under ten times. It lacks a known antigen. No base quality values were provided; no much bigger clone lies one nucleotide off. The same sample was also studied in work on T cells of mothers and their children. The second study's authors report: The donors were nine systemically healthy Caucasian individuals, made up of three mothers and their six children. cDNA synthesis consumed the entire amount of extracted RNA, loaded at approximately 1.5 ug RNA in each 15 ul reaction. In the second PCR, the M1S primer added sample barcodes and 2-4 random nucleotides. More than 8 million TCR beta CDR3 reads were obtained from each mother, and roughly 3 million reads were obtained from each child. Thymic selection shapes the output of TCR recombination in a similar way in related and unrelated pairs, and inherited differences have a minor effect. Normalized repertoire overlap was always slightly but never significantly higher in related than unrelated mother-child pairs. With a sensitivity of 90 to 100 clones per million clonotypes, no persistent microchimeric T cell clones were detected. The study used deep NGS to compare TCR beta repertoires of mothers and children, seeking features distinguishing related mother-child pairs from unrelated individuals. On average, the children were approximately 11 +/- 4 years old, while the mothers were around 40 +/- 4 years old. Libraries were sequenced on Illumina HiSeq 2000 with 100+100 nt paired-end reads after adapter ligation with NEBNext reagents. Mother and child libraries were prepared a month apart and sequenced in separate runs to prevent cross-contamination. Between 500,000 and 2,000,000 distinct TCR beta clonotypes were identified per donor. Naive TCR beta clonotypes were estimated from low-frequency clonotypes matched to each donor's FACS-determined naive share, without sorting.

The sample comprised blood. The receptor was isolated from a woman between 40 and 50 years old in good health. The chain uses TRBV9 and TRBJ2-1; TRBD2 could be the D gene, as 6 bases match. The CDR3 reads as follows: CASSVEPRAGSSYNEQFF. The bases read TGTGCCAGCAGCGTAGAACCCCGGGCGGGGAGCTCCTACAATGAGCAGTTCTTC.